The rows below give T cell receptor beta chains drawn from one sample of a study of shared clonotypes between healthy human individuals. Profiled with immunoSEQ multiplex PCR; TCRdb holds only in-frame clones, not every one. Of a few hundred thousand clones detected, roughly 97% appear once; the ten largest clones hold around 0.058%. The source material was naive CD4+ T cells sorted from blood. The receptors were sampled from a woman in her twenties or thirties in good health. CDR3s include the opening cysteine and the closing phenylalanine or tryptophan. The order of the fields is V gene, D gene, J gene, clone size, CDR3 length, CDR3 protein, CDR3 DNA. A D gene is named only where the DNA matches it firmly. Clone sizes are given selectively: once, few, many, or a class where the clone is expanded.

TRBV5-8	TRBD1	TRBJ2-7	once	14	CASSTDRGLGEQYF	TGTGCCAGCAGCACCGACAGGGGGCTAGGCGAGCAGTACTTC
TRBV4-2	NA	TRBJ2-7	NA	13	CASSQDRTYEQYF	TGTGCCAGCAGCCAAGACCGAACCTACGAGCAGTACTTC
TRBV30	NA	TRBJ2-1	NA	15	CAWSPGGDSVGEQFF	TGTGCCTGGAGTCCGGGTGGAGATAGCGTTGGTGAGCAGTTCTTC
TRBV6-6	NA	TRBJ1-1	NA	13	CASSYPGGTEAFF	TGTGCCAGCAGTTACCCCGGGGGCACTGAAGCTTTCTTT
TRBV19	NA	TRBJ2-7	NA	14	CASSIGGATYEQYF	TGTGCCAGTAGTATCGGTGGGGCGACCTACGAGCAGTACTTC
TRBV5-1	NA	TRBJ2-3	NA	15	CASTSRGGSTDTQYF	TGCGCCAGCACCAGCAGGGGCGGGAGTACAGATACGCAGTATTTT
TRBV6-1	NA	TRBJ1-2	once	14	CASVWGSGNYGYTF	TGTGCCAGCGTTTGGGGGTCGGGGAACTATGGCTACACCTTC
TRBV13	TRBD1	TRBJ2-3	NA	14	CASATGVTTDTQYF	TGTGCCAGCGCTACAGGGGTCACCACAGATACGCAGTATTTT
TRBV11-2	NA	TRBJ2-7	NA	14	CASSLVLVSYEQYF	TGTGCCAGCAGCTTAGTTCTGGTCTCCTACGAGCAGTACTTC
TRBV28	NA	TRBJ1-3	NA	14	CASSQGRAGNTIYF	TGTGCCAGCAGCCAAGGGAGGGCCGGAAACACCATATATTTT
TRBV28	NA	TRBJ2-6	NA	13	CASSGGGANVLTF	TGTGCCAGCAGTGGCGGTGGGGCCAACGTCCTGACTTTC
TRBV28	NA	TRBJ1-5	NA	13	CASSRYSNQPQHF	TGTGCCAGCTCCCGTTATAGCAATCAGCCCCAGCATTTT
TRBV6-5	NA	TRBJ2-5	NA	15	CASRPWTEEGETQYF	TGTGCCAGCAGACCCTGGACAGAGGAGGGAGAGACCCAGTACTTC
TRBV5-8	TRBD2	TRBJ2-7	NA	17	CASSIYKTSGSSYEQYF	TGTGCCAGCAGCATCTACAAGACTAGCGGGAGCTCCTACGAGCAGTACTTC
TRBV5-1	TRBD2	TRBJ2-7	NA	17	CASSLSGGRAKGSEQYF	TGCGCCAGCAGCTTGTCGGGCGGGAGGGCCAAAGGCAGCGAGCAGTACTTC
TRBV7-8	NA	TRBJ2-7	NA	12	CASSLSTYEQYF	TGTGCCAGCAGCTTAAGCACCTACGAGCAGTACTTC
TRBV19	NA	TRBJ2-6	NA	18	CASSISRTQGSGANVLTF	TGTGCCAGTAGTATTAGTCGGACACAAGGCTCTGGGGCCAACGTCCTGACTTTC
TRBV28	NA	TRBJ2-1	NA	14	CASTLGLNYNEQFF	TGTGCCAGCACCTTGGGACTCAATTACAATGAGCAGTTCTTC
TRBV5-1	NA	TRBJ2-2	NA	15	CASSLRSRDPGELFF	TGCGCCAGCAGCTTGAGGTCCAGGGACCCCGGGGAGCTGTTTTTT
TRBV28	NA	TRBJ2-7	NA	13	CATTHRVSYEQYF	TGTGCCACCACTCACAGGGTCTCCTACGAGCAGTACTTC
TRBV27	NA	TRBJ1-2	NA	15	CASSLQGVQTYGYTF	TGTGCCAGCAGTTTACAGGGAGTACAGACATATGGCTACACCTTC
TRBV7-2	TRBD1	TRBJ1-5	NA	15	CASSSGQGADQPQHF	TGTGCCAGCAGCTCTGGACAGGGGGCAGATCAGCCCCAGCATTTT
TRBV5-1	TRBD2	TRBJ2-1	NA	15	CASSWVPGGRGEQFF	TGCGCCAGCAGCTGGGTCCCGGGAGGTCGGGGTGAGCAGTTCTTC
TRBV9	NA	TRBJ2-1	NA	14	CASSVVGDTDEQFF	TGTGCCAGCAGCGTAGTAGGGGATACGGATGAGCAGTTCTTC
TRBV29-1	TRBD1	TRBJ1-2	NA	12	CSVGQGRGGYTF	TGCAGCGTGGGACAGGGGAGGGGAGGCTACACCTTC
TRBV7-9	NA	TRBJ2-7	once	15	CASSFGQTPVDEQYF	TGTGCCAGCAGCTTCGGACAGACACCAGTGGACGAGCAGTACTTC
TRBV5-1	NA	TRBJ1-1	once	14	CASSLGEGDTEAFF	TGCGCCAGCAGCCTAGGGGAGGGGGACACTGAAGCTTTCTTT
TRBV11-2	NA	TRBJ2-1	NA	14	CASSLDRVYNEQFF	TGTGCCAGCAGCTTAGATAGGGTCTACAATGAGCAGTTCTTC
TRBV30	TRBD1	TRBJ1-1	NA	15	CAWSVRRQGMTEAFF	TGTGCCTGGAGTGTAAGGCGACAGGGTATGACTGAAGCTTTCTTT
TRBV28	TRBD2	TRBJ2-1	NA	16	CASGTSGSSAYNEQFF	TGTGCCAGCGGGACTAGCGGGAGCTCGGCCTACAATGAGCAGTTCTTC
TRBV6-6	NA	TRBJ2-1	NA	16	CASSYIQTSSYNEQFF	TGTGCCAGCAGTTACATCCAGACGAGCTCCTACAATGAGCAGTTCTTC
TRBV18	TRBD2	TRBJ2-7	NA	18	CASSWNFFSGRASYEQYF	TGTGCCAGCTCATGGAACTTCTTTAGCGGGAGGGCCTCCTACGAGCAGTACTTC
TRBV14	NA	TRBJ1-1	NA	15	CASSQNRQSNTEAFF	TGTGCCAGCAGCCAAAACCGACAGAGCAACACTGAAGCTTTCTTT
TRBV19	NA	TRBJ2-7	NA	14	CASSHPGRSLEQYF	TGTGCCAGCTCCCACCCCGGACGGTCTCTCGAGCAGTACTTC
TRBV2	TRBD1	TRBJ2-1	NA	14	CASSTQGAMDEQFF	TGTGCCAGCAGCACCCAGGGGGCCATGGATGAGCAGTTCTTC
TRBV5-4	TRBD1	TRBJ1-2	NA	16	CASSKGTGRANYGYTF	TGTGCCAGCAGCAAAGGGACAGGGAGAGCTAACTATGGCTACACCTTC
TRBV5-6	TRBD2	TRBJ2-5	NA	17	CASSGGTSGSYQETQYF	TGTGCCAGCAGCGGGGGGACTAGCGGTTCATACCAAGAGACCCAGTACTTC
TRBV5-1	TRBD1	TRBJ2-5	NA	14	CASRPDRGRETQYF	TGCGCCAGCCGACCGGACAGGGGAAGAGAGACCCAGTACTTC
TRBV6-5	NA	TRBJ2-1	NA	13	CASSYTDQRGQFF	TGTGCCAGCAGTTACACGGACCAGAGGGGGCAGTTCTTC
TRBV25-1	TRBD2	TRBJ2-7	once	15	CASSLGSGANYEQYF	TGTGCCAGCAGCCTCGGGAGCGGGGCCAACTACGAGCAGTACTTC
TRBV5-6	NA	TRBJ2-6	NA	17	CASSLLRLRSGANVLTF	TGTGCCAGCAGCTTGTTGCGGCTTCGCTCTGGGGCCAACGTCCTGACTTTC
TRBV11-2	NA	TRBJ2-6	NA	16	CASSPYLDSGANVLTF	TGTGCCAGCAGCCCATACCTAGACTCTGGGGCCAACGTCCTGACTTTC
TRBV5-1	TRBD2	TRBJ2-5	NA	17	CASSLGGRREGLGTQYF	TGCGCCAGCAGCTTGGGAGGCCGGCGGGAGGGCCTCGGGACCCAGTACTTC
TRBV28	NA	TRBJ1-1	NA	12	CASSLWDFEAFF	TGTGCCAGCAGTTTATGGGACTTCGAAGCTTTCTTT
TRBV10-3	TRBD2	TRBJ2-5	NA	18	CAISEPSPTSGAKETQYF	TGTGCCATCAGTGAGCCTTCGCCGACTAGCGGGGCGAAAGAGACCCAGTACTTC